What follows describes a single T cell receptor (gamma chain). Its antigen is currently unknown. Sequences come from RNA converted to cDNA by reverse transcription. Multiplex PCR used pooled V-gene forward primers and a constant-region reverse primer to amplify CDR3s. TCRdb re-analyzed the multiplex PCR reads via CATT. The table has about 23,000 gamma-chain clones, roughly 15% seen once. After alphabeta T cell depletion, CD3+ Vdelta1+ Vdelta2- thymocytes were sorted. Purity of the sorted Vdelta1+ thymocytes ranged from 98% to 99.6%. In germline, CDR1 is EGSTGY, CDR2 YDSYTSSV. The CDR3 is 15 residues long. The V gene end was trimmed by 0 bases and the J gene end by 4 bases; junction bases not matched to a gene: 9. These data are taken from a study of Vδ1+ human thymocytes. Study-level results: Highly polyclonal TRG and TRD repertoires with Gaussian CDR3 length distributions appeared in thymus. About 20% of thymic delta-chain sequences were Vdelta2, with few Vdelta3, unlike blood Vdelta1+ controls.

The sequenced sample consisted of Vdelta1+ gamma-delta thymocytes from the thymus. As for subset: FACS-sorted CD3+ TCRalphabeta- TCRVdelta1+ TCRVdelta2- thymocytes. The chain employs TRGV4 and TRGJ1 or TRGJ2. This TCR was recovered from a child younger than two who had congenital heart surgery. The CDR3: CATWDGRVGYYKKLF. DNA of the CDR3: TGTGCCACCTGGGATGGGCGGGTCGGCTATTATAAGAAACTCTTT.